This T cell receptor beta chain was obtained from a study of T cells after yellow fever vaccination. Study results and limitations: The CD4 and CD8 compartments had a small share of their clonotypes in common. Clones that expanded after primary vaccination mostly reappeared after the booster (roughly 95% CD4, 75% to 90% CD8).

Many counts were recorded for this clonotype. Its antigen is as yet unknown. CDR1 DFQATT and CDR2 SNEGSKA come from the germline V gene (reference sequence). V lost 3 bases, J lost 4 bases, and 8 bases stayed unmatched. The CDR3 sequence is 14 residues long. One entry per CDR3 protein, called by TCRdb with MiXCR from the 5' RACE reads. The repertoire holds fewer than 150,000 distinct CDR3 sequences, with 7.2% as singletons. This material consisted of CD4+ T cells sorted from PBMCs, taken about 41 days after the first yellow fever vaccination. The genes are TRBV20-1 and TRBJ1-2; 7 nucleotides match TRBD1. The source is a man aged 18 to 29 who received the YFV17D yellow fever vaccine. CDR3 DNA: TGCAGTGCTAGTCGGAGACAGGGCGGCTATGGCTACACCTTC. It specifies CSASRRQGGYGYTF.